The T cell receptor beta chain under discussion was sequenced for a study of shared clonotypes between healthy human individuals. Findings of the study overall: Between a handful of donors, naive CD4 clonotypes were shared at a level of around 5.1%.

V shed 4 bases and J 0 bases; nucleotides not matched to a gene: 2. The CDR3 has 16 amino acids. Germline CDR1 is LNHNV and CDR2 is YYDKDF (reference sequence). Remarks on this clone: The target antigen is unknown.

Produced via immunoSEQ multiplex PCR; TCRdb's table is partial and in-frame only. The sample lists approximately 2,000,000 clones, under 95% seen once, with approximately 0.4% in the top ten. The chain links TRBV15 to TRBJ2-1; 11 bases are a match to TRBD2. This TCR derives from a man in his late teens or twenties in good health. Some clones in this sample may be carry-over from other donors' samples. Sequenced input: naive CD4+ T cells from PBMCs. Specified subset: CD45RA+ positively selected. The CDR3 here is CATSTGLAASYNEQFF. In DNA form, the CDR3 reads TGTGCCACCAGCACGGGACTAGCGGCCTCCTACAATGAGCAGTTCTTC. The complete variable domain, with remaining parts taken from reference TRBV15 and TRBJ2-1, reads DAMVIQNPRYQVTQFGKPVTLSCSQTLNHNVMYWYQQKSSQAPKLLFHYYDKDFNNEADTPDNFQSRRPNTSFCFLDIRSPGLGDTAMYLCATSTGLAASYNEQFFGPGTRLTVL.